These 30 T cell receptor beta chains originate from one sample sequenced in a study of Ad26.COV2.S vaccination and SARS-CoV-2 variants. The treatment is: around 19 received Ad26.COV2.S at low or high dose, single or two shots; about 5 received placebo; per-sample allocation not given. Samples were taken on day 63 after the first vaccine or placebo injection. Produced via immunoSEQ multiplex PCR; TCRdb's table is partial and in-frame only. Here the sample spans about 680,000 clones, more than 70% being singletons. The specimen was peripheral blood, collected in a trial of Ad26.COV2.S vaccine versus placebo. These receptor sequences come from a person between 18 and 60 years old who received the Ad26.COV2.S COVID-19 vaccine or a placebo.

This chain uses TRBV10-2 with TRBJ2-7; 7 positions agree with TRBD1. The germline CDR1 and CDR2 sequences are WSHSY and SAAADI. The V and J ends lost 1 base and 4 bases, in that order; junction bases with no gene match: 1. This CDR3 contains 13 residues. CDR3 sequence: CASSEYRGYEQYF. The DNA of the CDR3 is TGCGCCAGCAGTGAGTACAGGGGTTACGAGCAGTACTTC.

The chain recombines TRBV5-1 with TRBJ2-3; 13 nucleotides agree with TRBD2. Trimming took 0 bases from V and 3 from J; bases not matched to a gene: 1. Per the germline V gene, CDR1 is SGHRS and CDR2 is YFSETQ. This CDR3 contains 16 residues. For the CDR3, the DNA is TGCGCCAGCAGCTTGGGACTAGCGGGGGGTACAGATACGCAGTATTTT. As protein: CASSLGLAGGTDTQYF.

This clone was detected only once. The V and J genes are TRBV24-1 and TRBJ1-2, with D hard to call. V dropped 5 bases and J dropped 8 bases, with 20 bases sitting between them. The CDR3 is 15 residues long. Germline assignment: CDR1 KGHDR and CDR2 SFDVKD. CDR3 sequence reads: CATSAGPRSVGGYTF. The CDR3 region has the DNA TGTGCCACCAGTGCCGGACCTAGGAGTGTGGGAGGCTACACCTTC.

CDR3 region: CAWSVEGRGREKLFF. The CDR3 nucleotides read TGTGCCTGGAGTGTAGAAGGCAGGGGGCGTGAAAAACTGTTTTTT. The chain employs TRBV30 and TRBJ1-4; 8 nucleotides line up with TRBD1. The J segment lost 7 bases and the V segment lost 0 bases, leaving 7 bases of the junction unmatched. CDR3 size: 15 residues. The germline gives CDR1 GTSNPN, CDR2 SVGIG (reference sequence).

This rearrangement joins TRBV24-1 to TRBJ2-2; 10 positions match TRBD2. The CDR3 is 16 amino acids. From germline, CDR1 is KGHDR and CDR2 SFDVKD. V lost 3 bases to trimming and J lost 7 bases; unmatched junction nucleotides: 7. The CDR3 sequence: CATSDPPSGRGGELFF. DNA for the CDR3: TGTGCCACCAGTGATCCCCCTAGCGGGAGAGGCGGGGAGCTGTTTTTT.

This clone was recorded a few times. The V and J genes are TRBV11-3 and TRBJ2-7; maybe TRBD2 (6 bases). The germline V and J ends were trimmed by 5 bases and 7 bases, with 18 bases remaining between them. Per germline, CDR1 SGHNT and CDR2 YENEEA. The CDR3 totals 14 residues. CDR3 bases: TGTGCCAGCAGCCCCGGGGGTAGCAGTAAGGAGCAGTACTTC. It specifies CASSPGGSSKEQYF.

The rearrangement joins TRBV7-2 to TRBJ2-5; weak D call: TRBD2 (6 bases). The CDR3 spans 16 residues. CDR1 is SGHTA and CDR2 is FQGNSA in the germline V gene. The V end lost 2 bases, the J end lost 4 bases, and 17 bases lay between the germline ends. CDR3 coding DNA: TGTGCCAGCAGCTTACAAGGGACGCCGCGGGGAGAGACCCAGTACTTC. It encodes CASSLQGTPRGETQYF.

CDR3 protein: CATSDSETVVTDTQYF. The CDR3 DNA sequence: TGTGCCACCAGTGATTCCGAGACGGTGGTCACAGATACGCAGTATTTT. The chain couples TRBV24-1 to TRBJ2-3; D unclear. The length of the CDR3 is 16 residues. V was shortened by 2 bases and J by 2 bases, with 13 bases between the two germline ends. Germline V CDR1 and CDR2: KGHDR, SFDVKD.

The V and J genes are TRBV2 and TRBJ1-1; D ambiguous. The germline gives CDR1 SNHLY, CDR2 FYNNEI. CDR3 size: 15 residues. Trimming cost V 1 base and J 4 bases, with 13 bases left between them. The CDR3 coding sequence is TGTGCCAGCAGTGAAGGCCAGATCTTTAGCACTGAAGCTTTCTTT. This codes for CASSEGQIFSTEAFF.

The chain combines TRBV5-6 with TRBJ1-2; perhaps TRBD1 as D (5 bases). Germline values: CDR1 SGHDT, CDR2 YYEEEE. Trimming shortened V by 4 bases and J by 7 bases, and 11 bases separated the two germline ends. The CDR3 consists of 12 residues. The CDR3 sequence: CASSNGGFGYTF. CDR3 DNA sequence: TGTGCCAGCAGCAATGGGGGATTTGGCTACACCTTC.

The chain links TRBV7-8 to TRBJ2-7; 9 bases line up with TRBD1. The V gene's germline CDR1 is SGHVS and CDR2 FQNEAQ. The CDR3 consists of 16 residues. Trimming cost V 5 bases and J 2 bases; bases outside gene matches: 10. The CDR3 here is CASSLKGGQGTYEQYF. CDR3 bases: TGTGCCAGCAGCCTAAAGGGGGGACAGGGTACCTACGAGCAGTACTTC. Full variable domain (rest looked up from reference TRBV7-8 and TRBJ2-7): GAGVSQSPRYKVAKRGQDVALRCDPISGHVSLFWYQQALGQGPEFLTYFQNEAQLDKSGLPSDRFFAERPEGSVSTLKIQRTQQEDSAVYLCASSLKGGQGTYEQYFGPGTRLTVT.

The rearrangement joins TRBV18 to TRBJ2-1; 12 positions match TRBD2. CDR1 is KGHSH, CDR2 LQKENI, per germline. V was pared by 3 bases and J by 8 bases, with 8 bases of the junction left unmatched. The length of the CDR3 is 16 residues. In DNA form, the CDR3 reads TGTGCCAGCTCACCGAAGCTAGCGGGGGGGCAGTATGAGCAGTTCTTC. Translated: CASSPKLAGGQYEQFF.

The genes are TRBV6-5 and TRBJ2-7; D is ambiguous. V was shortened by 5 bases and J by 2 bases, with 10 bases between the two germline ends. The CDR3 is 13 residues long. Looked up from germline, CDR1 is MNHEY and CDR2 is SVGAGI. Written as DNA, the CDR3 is TGTGCCAGCAGTCGCCCCGTGACCTACGAGCAGTACTTC. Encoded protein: CASSRPVTYEQYF.

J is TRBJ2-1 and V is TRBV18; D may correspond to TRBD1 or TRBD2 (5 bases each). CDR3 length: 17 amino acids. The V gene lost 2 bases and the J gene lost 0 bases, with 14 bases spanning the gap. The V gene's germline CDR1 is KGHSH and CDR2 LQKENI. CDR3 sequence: CASSPTDIASSYNEQFF. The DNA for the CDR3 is TGTGCCAGCTCACCAACGGACATAGCGAGCTCCTACAATGAGCAGTTCTTC.

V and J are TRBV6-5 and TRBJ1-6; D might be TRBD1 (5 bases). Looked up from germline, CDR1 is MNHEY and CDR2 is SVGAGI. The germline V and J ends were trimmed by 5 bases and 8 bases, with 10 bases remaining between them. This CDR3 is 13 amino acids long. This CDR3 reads CASSPREHSPLHF. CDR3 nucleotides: TGTGCCAGCAGTCCCAGGGAGCATTCACCCCTCCACTTT.

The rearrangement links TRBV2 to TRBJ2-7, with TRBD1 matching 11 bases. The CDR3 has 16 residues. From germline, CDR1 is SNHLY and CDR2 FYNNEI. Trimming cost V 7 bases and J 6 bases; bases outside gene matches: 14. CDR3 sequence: CASMTGIGQGAVEQYF. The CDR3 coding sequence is TGTGCCAGCATGACCGGGATTGGACAGGGGGCCGTCGAGCAGTACTTC.

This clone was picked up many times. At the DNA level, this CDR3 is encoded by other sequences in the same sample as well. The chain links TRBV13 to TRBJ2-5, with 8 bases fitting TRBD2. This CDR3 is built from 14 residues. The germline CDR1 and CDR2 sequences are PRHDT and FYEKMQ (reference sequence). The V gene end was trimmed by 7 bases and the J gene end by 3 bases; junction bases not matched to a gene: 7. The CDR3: CASKRAGGKETQYF. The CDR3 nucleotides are TGTGCCAGCAAAAGGGCGGGGGGTAAAGAGACCCAGTACTTC.

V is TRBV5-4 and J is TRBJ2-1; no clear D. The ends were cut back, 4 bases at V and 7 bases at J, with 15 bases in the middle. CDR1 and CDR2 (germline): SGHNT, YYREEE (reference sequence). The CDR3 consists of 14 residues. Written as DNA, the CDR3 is TGTGCCAGCAGCCGTACTGGGGTAGGGAATGAGCAGTTCTTC. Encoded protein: CASSRTGVGNEQFF.

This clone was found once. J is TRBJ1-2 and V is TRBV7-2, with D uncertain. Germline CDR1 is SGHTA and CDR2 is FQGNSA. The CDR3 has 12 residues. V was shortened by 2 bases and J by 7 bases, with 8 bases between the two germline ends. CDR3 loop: CASSLLLGGYTF. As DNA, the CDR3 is TGTGCCAGCAGCTTATTATTGGGTGGCTACACCTTC.

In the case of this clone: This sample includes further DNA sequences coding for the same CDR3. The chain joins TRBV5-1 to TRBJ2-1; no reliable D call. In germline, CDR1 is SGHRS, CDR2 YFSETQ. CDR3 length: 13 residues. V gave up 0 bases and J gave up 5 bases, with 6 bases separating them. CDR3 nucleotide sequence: TGCGCCAGCAGCTTGGAAGGGAACAATGAGCAGTTCTTC. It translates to CASSLEGNNEQFF.

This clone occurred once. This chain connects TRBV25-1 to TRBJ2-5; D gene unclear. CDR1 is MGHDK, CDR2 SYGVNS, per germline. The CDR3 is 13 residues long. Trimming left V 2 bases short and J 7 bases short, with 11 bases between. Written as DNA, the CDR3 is TGTGCCAGCAGTGAAACGGGTCTGGTGACCCAGTACTTC. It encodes CASSETGLVTQYF.

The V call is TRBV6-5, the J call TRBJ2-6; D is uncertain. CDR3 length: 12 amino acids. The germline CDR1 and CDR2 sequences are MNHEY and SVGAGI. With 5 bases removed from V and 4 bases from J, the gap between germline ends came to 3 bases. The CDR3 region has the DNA TGTGCCAGCAGTACCGGGGCCAACGTCCTGACTTTC. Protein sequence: CASSTGANVLTF.

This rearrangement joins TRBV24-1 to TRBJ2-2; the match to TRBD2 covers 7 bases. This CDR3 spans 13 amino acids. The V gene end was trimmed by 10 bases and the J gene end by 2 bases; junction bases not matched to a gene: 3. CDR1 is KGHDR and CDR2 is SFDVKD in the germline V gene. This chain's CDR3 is CATREGNTGELFF. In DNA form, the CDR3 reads TGTGCCACTAGGGAGGGTAACACCGGGGAGCTGTTTTTT.

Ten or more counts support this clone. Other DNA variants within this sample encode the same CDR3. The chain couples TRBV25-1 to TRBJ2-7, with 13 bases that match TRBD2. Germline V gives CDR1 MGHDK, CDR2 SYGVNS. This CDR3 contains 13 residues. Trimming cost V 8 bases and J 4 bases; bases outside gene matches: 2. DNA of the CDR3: TGTGCCAGCCGACTAGCGGGAGGTTACGAGCAGTACTTC. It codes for CASRLAGGYEQYF.

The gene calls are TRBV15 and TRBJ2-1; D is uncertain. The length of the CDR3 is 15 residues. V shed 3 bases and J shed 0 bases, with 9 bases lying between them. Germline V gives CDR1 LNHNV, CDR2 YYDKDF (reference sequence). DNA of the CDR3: TGTGCCACCAGCAGTATCAGGAGCTCCTACAATGAGCAGTTCTTC. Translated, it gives CATSSIRSSYNEQFF. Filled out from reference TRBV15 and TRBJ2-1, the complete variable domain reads DAMVIQNPRYQVTQFGKPVTLSCSQTLNHNVMYWYQQKSSQAPKLLFHYYDKDFNNEADTPDNFQSRRPNTSFCFLDIRSPGLGDTAMYLCATSSIRSSYNEQFFGPGTRLTVL.

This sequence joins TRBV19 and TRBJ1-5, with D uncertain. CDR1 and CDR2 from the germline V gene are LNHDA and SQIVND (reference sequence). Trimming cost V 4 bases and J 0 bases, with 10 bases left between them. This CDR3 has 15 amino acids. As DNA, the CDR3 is TGTGCCAGTAGTAAAGAAGAAAATAGCAATCAGCCCCAGCATTTT. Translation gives CASSKEENSNQPQHF.

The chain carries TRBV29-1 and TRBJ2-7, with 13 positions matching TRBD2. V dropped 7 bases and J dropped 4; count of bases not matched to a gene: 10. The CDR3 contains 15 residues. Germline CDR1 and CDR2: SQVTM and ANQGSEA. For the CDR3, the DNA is TGCAGCGCTGCCAACGGACTAGCGGGAGTTTACGAGCAGTACTTC. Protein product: CSAANGLAGVYEQYF.

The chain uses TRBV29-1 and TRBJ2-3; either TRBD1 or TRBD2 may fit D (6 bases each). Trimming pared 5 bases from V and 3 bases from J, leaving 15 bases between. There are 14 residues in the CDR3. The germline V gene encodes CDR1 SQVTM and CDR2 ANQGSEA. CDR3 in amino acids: CSVRPGAPTDTQYF. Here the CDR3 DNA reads TGCAGCGTTCGCCCGGGGGCCCCTACAGATACGCAGTATTTT.

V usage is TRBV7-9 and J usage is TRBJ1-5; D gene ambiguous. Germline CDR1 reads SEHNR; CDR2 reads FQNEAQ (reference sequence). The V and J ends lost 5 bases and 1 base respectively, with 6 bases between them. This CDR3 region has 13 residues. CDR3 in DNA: TGTGCCAGCAGCCACGGAAGCAATCAGCCCCAGCATTTT. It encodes CASSHGSNQPQHF.

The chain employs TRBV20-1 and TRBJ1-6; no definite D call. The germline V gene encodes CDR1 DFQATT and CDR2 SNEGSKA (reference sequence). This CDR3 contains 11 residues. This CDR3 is CRTGGGSPLHF. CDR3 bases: TGCAGGACGGGAGGAGGTTCACCCCTCCACTTT.